This T cell receptor beta chain was recovered during a study of CD8 T cells in Susac syndrome. To note about this clonotype: Its antigen is unknown.

Findings and limits, study-wide: Expansion of Susac CD8+ clones peaked in TEMRA cells and in active patients.

RNA, at roughly 0.5 to 1 ug, was reverse transcribed with random hexamers. TCRdb re-analysed the immunoSEQ multiplex PCR reads in MiXCR, keeping a single row per CDR3 protein. The sample carries 100,000 or so distinct CDR3 sequences, 95% recorded once. CDR3 size: 13 residues. Looked up from germline, CDR1 is DFQATT and CDR2 is SNEGSKA (reference sequence). The V end was cut by 0 bases, the J end by 6 bases, with 11 bases between. The chain has TRBV20-1 and TRBJ1-1, with D hard to call. The receptor comes from a human donor with Susac syndrome. Sequenced input: CD8+ T cells from PBMCs. The CDR3 DNA reads as TGCAGTGCTAGAGATAGAGGGCAGCCTGAAGCTTTCTTT. This translates into CSARDRGQPEAFF.